The 8 T cell receptor beta chains reported below all come from one sample, sequenced in a study of blood T cells in healthy people across ages. A sample-barcoded 5' primer and a J-beta primer mix were used in a second PCR of roughly 6 to 12 cycles. TCRdb processed the 5' RACE reads anew with MiXCR; each CDR3 protein has one entry. The sample shows about a million distinct CDR3 sequences, 35% to 45% of them seen only once. The sequenced sample consisted of blood. All receptors come from a man between 18 and 29 years old in good health.

Only a few counts were recorded for this clonotype. This rearrangement joins TRBV4-2 to TRBJ1-5; TRBD1 is a possible D gene (6 bases). Germline assignment: CDR1 LGHNA and CDR2 YNFKEQ. The V end was cut by 4 bases, the J end by 4 bases, with 17 bases between. CDR3 size: 16 residues. The CDR3 is CASSLLGEGTNQPQHF. The CDR3 bases are TGTGCCAGCAGCCTCCTTGGGGAAGGGACAAATCAGCCCCAGCATTTT.

The chain employs TRBV9 and TRBJ1-2, with D tentatively TRBD1 (5 bases). The CDR3 has 17 residues. Germline CDR1 and CDR2: SGDLS and YYNGEE. V lost 4 bases and J lost 0, with 19 bases in between. The CDR3 reads CASSPQTGGETNYGYTF. The CDR3 DNA sequence: TGTGCCAGCAGCCCCCAAACTGGAGGGGAAACTAACTATGGCTACACCTTC.

This chain connects TRBV12-3 or TRBV12-4 to TRBJ1-2; TRBD1 matches at 7 bases. The CDR3 runs to 13 residues. The ends lost 4 bases at V and 10 bases at J; junction bases unmatched: 9. CDR3 amino acids: CASSYRGLDDYTF. CDR3 sequence (DNA): TGTGCCAGCAGTTACAGGGGATTGGATGACTACACCTTC.

This clonotype has only a few counts. The V gene is TRBV20-1, the J gene TRBJ1-6; TRBD1 matches at 7 bases. With V trimmed by 0 bases and J by 7 bases, 6 bases remained unmatched. The CDR3 runs 15 residues. Looked up from germline, CDR1 is DFQATT and CDR2 is SNEGSKA (reference sequence). Here the CDR3 reads CSARDLDRNNSPLHF. CDR3 in DNA: TGCAGTGCTAGAGACTTGGACAGGAACAATTCACCCCTCCACTTT.

This chain links TRBV14 with TRBJ1-1; possible D gene TRBD1, 5 bases. Germline CDR1 is SGHDN and CDR2 is FVKESK. This CDR3 comprises 16 residues. V lost 0 bases and J lost 1, with 12 bases in between. This chain's CDR3 is CASSQDLNRPNTEAFF. The CDR3 region has the DNA TGTGCCAGCAGCCAAGATCTGAACAGGCCGAACACTGAAGCTTTCTTT.

As for this clonotype: The junction differs from germline at one of its ends, possibly a read error. V and J are TRBV20-1 and TRBJ1-1; D gene ambiguous. The CDR3 loop spans 12 amino acids. The germline CDR1 and CDR2 sequences are DFQATT and SNEGSKA (reference sequence). CDR3 loop: CSGAQSNTEVFF. In DNA, the CDR3 is TGCAGTGGGGCACAGTCGAACACTGAAGTTTTCTTT.

This clonotype was detected ten times or more. This chain connects TRBV7-8 to TRBJ2-1, with no clear D. Between the trimmed V and J ends, which lost 0 bases and 7 bases, there was a span of 7 bases. The germline V gene has CDR1 SGHVS and CDR2 FQNEAQ. The CDR3 has 13 residues. The CDR3 here is CASSLAARNEQFF. In DNA, the CDR3 is TGTGCCAGCAGCTTAGCGGCACGAAATGAGCAGTTCTTC.

This chain connects TRBV4-1 to TRBJ2-5, with D unresolved. Trimming pared 3 bases from V and 4 bases from J, leaving 9 bases between. Germline V gene lookup returns CDR1 MGHRA and CDR2 YSYEKL. The CDR3 is 13 amino acids. CDR3 residues: CASSQAHRETQYF. The CDR3 region has the DNA TGCGCCAGCAGCCAGGCCCACCGAGAGACCCAGTACTTC.